One sample yielded the 5 T cell receptor beta chains listed below, sequenced in a study of blood T cell repertoires in COVID-19. TCRdb's copy holds only in-frame clones and misses some; the assay was immunoSEQ multiplex PCR. The sample has about 46,000 clones, roughly 85% seen once. The sequenced material came from peripheral blood. The source is a human donor in a cohort sampled during active COVID-19. The donor label of this sample is uncertain.

The genes are TRBV24-1 and TRBJ2-2; D possibly corresponds to TRBD2 (5 bases). Germline loops: CDR1 KGHDR, CDR2 SFDVKD. This CDR3 contains 15 residues. V gave up 5 bases and J gave up 4 bases, with 13 bases separating them. CDR3: CATSVAGVGTGELFF. CDR3 nucleotides: TGTGCCACCAGTGTGGCCGGGGTAGGCACCGGGGAGCTGTTTTTT.

This chain uses TRBV2 with TRBJ2-3; 7 nucleotides align to TRBD1. The ends lost 5 bases at V and 1 base at J; junction bases unmatched: 6. In germline, CDR1 is SNHLY, CDR2 FYNNEI. The CDR3 length is 15 residues. This chain's CDR3 is CASSTQGSGTDTQYF. The CDR3 DNA is TGTGCCAGCAGTACACAGGGGTCGGGCACAGATACGCAGTATTTT. The complete variable domain, with remaining parts taken from reference TRBV2 and TRBJ2-3, reads EPEVTQTPSHQVTQMGQEVILRCVPISNHLYFYWYRQILGQKVEFLVSFYNNEISEKSEIFDDQFSVERPDGSNFTLKIRSTKLEDSAMYFCASSTQGSGTDTQYFGPGTRLTVL.

The chain carries TRBV7-2 and TRBJ1-5, with a possible D match to TRBD1 (5 bases). The CDR3 sequence is 13 residues long. CDR1 SGHTA and CDR2 FQGNSA come from the germline V gene. V was shortened by 3 bases and J by 6 bases, with 9 bases between the two germline ends. The chain's CDR3 is CASSFWQGQPQHF. CDR3 sequence (DNA): TGTGCCAGCAGCTTTTGGCAGGGTCAGCCCCAGCATTTT. Variable domain in full (rest from reference TRBV7-2 and TRBJ1-5): GAGVSQSPSNKVTEKGKDVELRCDPISGHTALYWYRQSLGQGLEFLIYFQGNSAPDKSGLPSDRFSAERTGGSVSTLTIQRTQQEDSAVYLCASSFWQGQPQHFGDGTRLSIL.

V is TRBV2 and J is TRBJ2-1; tentative D call: TRBD2 (5 bases). From germline, CDR1 is SNHLY and CDR2 FYNNEI. The ends were cut back, 6 bases at V and 8 bases at J, with 11 bases in the middle. This CDR3 region has 12 residues. As DNA, the CDR3 is TGTGCCAGCAGCTATACTAGAGATGAGCAGTTCTTC. Amino acids: CASSYTRDEQFF.

This clone showed up just a few times. The chain joins TRBV2 to TRBJ2-3; TRBD1 aligns across 11 bases. CDR3 length equals 14 residues. The J segment lost 3 bases and the V segment lost 8 bases, leaving 4 bases of the junction unmatched. CDR1 and CDR2 from the germline V gene are SNHLY and FYNNEI. For the CDR3, the DNA is TGTGCCAGCGGAAGGGACAGGGGGACAGATACGCAGTATTTT. Translation: CASGRDRGTDTQYF.